This TCR beta chain was sequenced for a study of T cell repertoires in cytomegalovirus infection. About the research overall: Matching HLA type and CMV infection were both indicated by public TCR beta signatures. Overall study findings and caveats: Cumulative frequency of public TCR beta families picked out carriers of CMV plus the relevant HLA. The ex vivo response showed dominance by HLA-C-restricted CMV-specific TCR beta clonotypes.

With 5 bases clipped from V and 4 bases from J, the junction kept 12 bases outside the gene matches. This CDR3 region has 17 residues. The V gene's germline CDR1 is SGHTA and CDR2 FQGNSA. In its sample, this clonotype was seen many times. Its matching antigen is unknown. MiXCR was run by TCRdb on the reads, yielding one entry per CDR3 protein. The sample holds 560,000 or so distinct CDR3 sequences, 16% seen once. Input material: CD8+ T cells from PBMCs. The receptor was isolated from a human donor in good health (CMV status not recorded). Some clones in this sample may be carry-over from other donors' samples. The chain carries TRBV7-2 and TRBJ2-5; 11 bases align to TRBD2. The CDR3 region is CASSTGLAEGGRETQYF. In DNA form, the CDR3 reads TGTGCCAGCAGCACGGGACTAGCGGAAGGGGGTAGAGAGACCCAGTACTTC.